The sequence of this T cell receptor beta chain was determined in a study of metastatic and nonmetastatic thyroid tumors. The length of the CDR3 is 12 residues. Germline V CDR1 and CDR2: KGHSH, LQKENI. V lost 3 bases, J lost 6 bases, and 9 bases lay in between. Among the patients, none had received any treatment before thyroid surgery. TCRdb called clones again from the PCR reads with MiXCR. The data show roughly 39,000 clones, approximately 44% seen once. The sample comprised tumor tissue. The source is a male donor with papillary thyroid cancer or a benign thyroid nodule (not recorded which). Some clones in this sample may be carry-over from other donors' samples. The rearrangement joins TRBV18 to TRBJ2-7; TRBD1 might be the D (6 bases). CDR3 region: CASSPDSGEQYF. The CDR3 coding sequence is TGTGCCAGCTCACCGGACAGCGGCGAGCAGTACTTC.